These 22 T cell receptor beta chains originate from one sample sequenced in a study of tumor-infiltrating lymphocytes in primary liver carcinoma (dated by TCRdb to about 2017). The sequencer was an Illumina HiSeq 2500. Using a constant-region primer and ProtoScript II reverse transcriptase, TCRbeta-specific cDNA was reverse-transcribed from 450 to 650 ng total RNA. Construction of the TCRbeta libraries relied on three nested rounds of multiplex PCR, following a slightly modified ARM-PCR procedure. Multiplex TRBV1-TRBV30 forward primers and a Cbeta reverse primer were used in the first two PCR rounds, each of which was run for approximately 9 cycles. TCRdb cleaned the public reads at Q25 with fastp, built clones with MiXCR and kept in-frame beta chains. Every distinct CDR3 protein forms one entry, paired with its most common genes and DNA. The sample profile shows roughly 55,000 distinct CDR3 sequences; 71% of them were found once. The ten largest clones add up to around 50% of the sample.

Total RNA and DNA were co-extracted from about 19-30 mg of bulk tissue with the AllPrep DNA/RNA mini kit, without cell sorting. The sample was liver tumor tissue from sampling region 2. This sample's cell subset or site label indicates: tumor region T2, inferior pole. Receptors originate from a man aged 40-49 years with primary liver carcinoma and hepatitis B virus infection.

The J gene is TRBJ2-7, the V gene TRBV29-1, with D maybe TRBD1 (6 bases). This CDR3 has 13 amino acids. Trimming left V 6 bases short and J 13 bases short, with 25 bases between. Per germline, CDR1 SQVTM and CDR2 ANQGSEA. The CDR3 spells CSVDTGYVDGHYF. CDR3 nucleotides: TGCAGCGTCGATACAGGGTATGTCGACGGGCACTACTTC.

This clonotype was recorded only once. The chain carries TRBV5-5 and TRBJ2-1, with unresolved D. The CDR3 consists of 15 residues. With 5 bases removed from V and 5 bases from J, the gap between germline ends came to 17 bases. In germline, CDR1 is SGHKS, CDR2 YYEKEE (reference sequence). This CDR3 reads CASSLDFTPNNEQFF. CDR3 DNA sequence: TGTGCCAGCAGTCTTGACTTTACCCCGAACAATGAGCAGTTCTTC.

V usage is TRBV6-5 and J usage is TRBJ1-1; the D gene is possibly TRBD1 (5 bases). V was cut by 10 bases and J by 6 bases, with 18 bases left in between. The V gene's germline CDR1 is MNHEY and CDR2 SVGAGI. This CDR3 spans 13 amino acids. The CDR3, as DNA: TGTGCCAACAGGAGCCTCGTTGCCCCTGAAGCTTTCTTT. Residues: CANRSLVAPEAFF.

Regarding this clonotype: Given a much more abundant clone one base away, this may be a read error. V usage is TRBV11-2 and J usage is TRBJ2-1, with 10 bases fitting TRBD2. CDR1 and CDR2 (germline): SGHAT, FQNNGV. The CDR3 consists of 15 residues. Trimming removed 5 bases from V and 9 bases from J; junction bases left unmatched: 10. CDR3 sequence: CASSGTSGNYSEQFF. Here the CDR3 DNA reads TGTGCCAGCAGCGGCACTAGCGGGAACTATTCTGAGCAGTTCTTC.

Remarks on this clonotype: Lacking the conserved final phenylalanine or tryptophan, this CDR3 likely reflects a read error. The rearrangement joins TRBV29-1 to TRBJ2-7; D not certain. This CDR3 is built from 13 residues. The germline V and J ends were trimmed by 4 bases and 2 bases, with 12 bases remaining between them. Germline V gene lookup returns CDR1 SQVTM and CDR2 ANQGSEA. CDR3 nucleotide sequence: TGCAGCGTTGGAAGTGTCATAACCTACGAGCAGTACCTC. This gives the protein CSVGSVITYEQYL.

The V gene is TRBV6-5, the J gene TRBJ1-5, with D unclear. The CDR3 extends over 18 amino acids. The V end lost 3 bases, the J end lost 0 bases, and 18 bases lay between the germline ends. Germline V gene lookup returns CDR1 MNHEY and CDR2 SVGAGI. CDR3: CASSYIRPTATSNQPQHF. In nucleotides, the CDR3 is TGTGCCAGCAGTTATATCCGGCCGACGGCCACTAGCAATCAGCCCCAGCATTTT.

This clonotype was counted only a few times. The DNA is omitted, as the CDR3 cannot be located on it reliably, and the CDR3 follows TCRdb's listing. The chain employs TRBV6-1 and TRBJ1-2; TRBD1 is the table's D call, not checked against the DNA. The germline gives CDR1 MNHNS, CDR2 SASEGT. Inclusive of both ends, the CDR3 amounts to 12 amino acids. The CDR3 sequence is CVSSAPLYGCTF.

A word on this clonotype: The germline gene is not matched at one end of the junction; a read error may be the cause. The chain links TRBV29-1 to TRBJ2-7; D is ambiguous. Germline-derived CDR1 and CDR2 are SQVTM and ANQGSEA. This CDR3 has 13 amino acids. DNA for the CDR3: TGCAGCGTTGGAAGTGCCATATCCTACGAACAGTACTTC. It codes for CSVGSAISYEQYF.

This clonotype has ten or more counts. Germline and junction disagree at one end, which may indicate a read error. The CDR3 DNA is TGCAGCGTTGCCGGGGGCTGGGGCATGAACATTGAAGCTTTCTTT. Its translation is CSVAGGWGMNIEAFF. This chain joins TRBV29-1 and TRBJ1-1, with D perhaps matching TRBD1 (6 bases). Germline V gives CDR1 SQVTM, CDR2 ANQGSEA. This CDR3 is 15 amino acids long.

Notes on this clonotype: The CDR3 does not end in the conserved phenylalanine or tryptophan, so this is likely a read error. In nucleotides, the CDR3 is TGTGCCATCAGTGAGTCGGGTGTCCCCTTTAGGGGAGAAGGAGACACCATATATTAC. Encoded protein: CAISESGVPFRGEGDTIYY. J is TRBJ1-3 and V is TRBV10-3; a possible D gene is TRBD1 (5 bases). Per germline, CDR1 ENHRY and CDR2 SYGVKD. V gave up 0 bases and J gave up 8 bases, with 26 bases separating them. The CDR3 extends over 19 amino acids.

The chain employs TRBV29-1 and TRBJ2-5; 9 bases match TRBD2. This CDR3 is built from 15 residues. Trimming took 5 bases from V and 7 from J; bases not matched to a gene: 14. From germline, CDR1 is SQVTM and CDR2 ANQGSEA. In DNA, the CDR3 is TGCAGCGTTCGTATTAGCGGGAGTTGGGCAGCGACCCAGTACTTC. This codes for CSVRISGSWAATQYF.

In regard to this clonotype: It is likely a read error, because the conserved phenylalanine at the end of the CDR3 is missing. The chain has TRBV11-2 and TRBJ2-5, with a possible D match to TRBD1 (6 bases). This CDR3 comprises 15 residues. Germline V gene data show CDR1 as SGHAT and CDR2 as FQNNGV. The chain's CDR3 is CAGSLATGQEGTQYL. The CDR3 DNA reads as TGTGCCGGCAGCTTAGCCACGGGACAAGAAGGGACCCAGTACCTC.

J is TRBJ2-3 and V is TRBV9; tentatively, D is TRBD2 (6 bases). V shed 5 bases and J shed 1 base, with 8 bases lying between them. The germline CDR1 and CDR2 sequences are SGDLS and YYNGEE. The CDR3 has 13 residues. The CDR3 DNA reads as TGTGCCAGCAGAGGGGAGGGCACAGATACGCAGTATTTT. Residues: CASRGEGTDTQYF.

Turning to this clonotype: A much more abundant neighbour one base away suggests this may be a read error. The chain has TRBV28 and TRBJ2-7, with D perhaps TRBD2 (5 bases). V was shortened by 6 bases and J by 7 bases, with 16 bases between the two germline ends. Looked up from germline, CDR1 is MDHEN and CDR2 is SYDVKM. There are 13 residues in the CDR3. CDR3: CASRLLGSWEQYF. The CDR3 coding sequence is TGTGCCAGCAGGTTACTAGGTTCTTGGGAGCAGTACTTC.

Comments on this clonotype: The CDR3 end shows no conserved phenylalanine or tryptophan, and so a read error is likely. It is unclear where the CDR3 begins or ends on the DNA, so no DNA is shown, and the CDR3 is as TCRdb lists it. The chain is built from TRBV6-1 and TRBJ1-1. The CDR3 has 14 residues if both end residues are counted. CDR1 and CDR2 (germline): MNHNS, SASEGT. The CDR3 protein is CASSKTSGNTETFS.

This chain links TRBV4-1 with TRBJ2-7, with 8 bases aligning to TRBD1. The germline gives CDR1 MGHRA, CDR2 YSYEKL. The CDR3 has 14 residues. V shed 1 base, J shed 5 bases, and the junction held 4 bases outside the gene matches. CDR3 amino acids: CASSQAWTGHEQYF. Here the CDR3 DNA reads TGCGCCAGCAGCCAAGCCTGGACAGGGCACGAGCAGTACTTC.

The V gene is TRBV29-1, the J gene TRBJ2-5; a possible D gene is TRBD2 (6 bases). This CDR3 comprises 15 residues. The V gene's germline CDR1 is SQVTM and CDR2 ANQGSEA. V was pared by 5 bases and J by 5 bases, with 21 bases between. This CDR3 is CSVRASVSWAETQYF. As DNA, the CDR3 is TGCAGCGTTCGGGCTAGCGTGAGTTGGGCGGAGACCCAGTACTTC.

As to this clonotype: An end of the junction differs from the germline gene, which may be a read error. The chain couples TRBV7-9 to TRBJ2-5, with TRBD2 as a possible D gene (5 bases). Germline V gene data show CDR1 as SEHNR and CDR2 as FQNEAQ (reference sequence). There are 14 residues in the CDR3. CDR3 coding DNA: TGTGCCAGCAGTTTGGGCGGAGGTGTGGAGATCCAGTACTTC. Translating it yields CASSLGGGVEIQYF.

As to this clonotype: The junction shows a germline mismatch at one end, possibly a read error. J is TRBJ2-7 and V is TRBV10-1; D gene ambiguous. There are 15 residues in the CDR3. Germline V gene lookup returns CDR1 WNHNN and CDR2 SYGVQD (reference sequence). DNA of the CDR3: TGCGCCAGCAGTGAGTTCGAACTTAGAAGGAACGAGCAGTATTTC. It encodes CASSEFELRRNEQYF.

CDR3 sequence (DNA): TGCGCCAGCAGCTTGCTGAATCCAACAGATACGCAGTATTTT. It translates to CASSLLNPTDTQYF. The chain carries TRBV5-1 and TRBJ2-3; D is unclear. Trimming shortened V by 1 base and J by 3 bases, and 9 bases separated the two germline ends. The germline gives CDR1 SGHRS, CDR2 YFSETQ. This CDR3 is built from 14 residues.

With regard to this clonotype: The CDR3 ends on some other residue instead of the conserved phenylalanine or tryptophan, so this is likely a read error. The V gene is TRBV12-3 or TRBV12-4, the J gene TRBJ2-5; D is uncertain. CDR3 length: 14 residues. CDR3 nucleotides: TGTGCCAACAGTCCCGCTGGGGTTGAAGAGACCCAGTACTCC. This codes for CANSPAGVEETQYS.

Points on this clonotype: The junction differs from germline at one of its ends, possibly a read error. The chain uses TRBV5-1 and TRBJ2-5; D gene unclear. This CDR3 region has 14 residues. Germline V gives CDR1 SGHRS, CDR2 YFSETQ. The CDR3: CASSPRTAQGTQYF. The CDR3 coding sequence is TGCGCCAGCAGCCCTAGGACGGCTCAAGGGACCCAGTACTTC.